The 27 T cell receptor beta chains below were found in one sample sequenced in a study of cytomegalovirus exposure and HLA in healthy donors. The PCR ran on 60 Vbeta and 13 Jbeta primers. Some clones are missing from TCRdb's copy, which holds only in-frame ones; the method was immunoSEQ multiplex PCR. Of around 160,000 clones listed, approximately 67% are singletons. Sequenced sample: PBMCs. Every receptor here comes from a woman under 30 in good health and CMV-seropositive.

The chain carries TRBV19 and TRBJ2-7, with D possibly being TRBD2 (6 bases). Germline values: CDR1 LNHDA, CDR2 SQIVND (reference sequence). V gave up 8 bases and J gave up 2 bases, with 19 bases separating them. The length of the CDR3 is 15 residues. CDR3 amino acids: CASGLGGLGTYEQYF. The CDR3 DNA follows: TGTGCCAGTGGGTTAGGAGGGTTAGGGACCTACGAGCAGTACTTC.

This clone was seen a few times. The rearrangement joins TRBV10-3 to TRBJ1-2; 7 bases map to TRBD1. This CDR3 has 15 residues. J was trimmed by 2 bases and V by 0 bases; bases with no gene match: 3. Germline assignment: CDR1 ENHRY and CDR2 SYGVKD. This CDR3 reads CAISESQTGNYGYTF. The CDR3 DNA sequence: TGTGCCATCAGTGAGTCCCAGACAGGGAACTATGGCTACACCTTC.

The chain has TRBV28 and TRBJ2-5; 8 bases fit TRBD2. CDR3 length equals 16 residues. CDR1 and CDR2 (germline): MDHEN, SYDVKM. V lost 6 bases to trimming and J lost 2 bases; unmatched junction nucleotides: 11. The CDR3: CASSLFSSGTQETQYF. For the CDR3, the DNA is TGTGCCAGCAGCCTATTTAGTAGCGGGACTCAAGAGACCCAGTACTTC.

The chain joins TRBV30 to TRBJ1-6, with 7 bases identical to TRBD1. Unmatched junction bases numbered 3, after V lost 2 bases and J lost 5 bases. This CDR3 contains 14 residues. CDR1 and CDR2 (germline): GTSNPN, SVGIG (reference sequence). The CDR3 region is CAWSRDSNNSPLHF. The CDR3, as DNA: TGTGCCTGGAGTAGGGACAGTAATAATTCACCCCTCCACTTT. The full variable domain, its missing parts supplied by reference TRBV30 and TRBJ1-6, is SQTIHQWPATLVQPVGSPLSLECTVEGTSNPNLYWYRQAAGRGLQLLFYSVGIGQISSEVPQNLSASRPQDRQFILSSKKLLLSDSGFYLCAWSRDSNNSPLHFGNGTRLTVT.

The chain links TRBV30 to TRBJ2-7; 8 bases line up with TRBD1. V lost 2 bases to trimming and J lost 0 bases; unmatched junction nucleotides: 3. Germline V lookup: CDR1 GTSNPN, CDR2 SVGIG (reference sequence). The CDR3 is made up of 14 amino acids. CDR3 sequence (DNA): TGTGCCTGGAGTCGGACAGGGAACTCCTACGAGCAGTACTTC. Translating gives CAWSRTGNSYEQYF.

The chain links TRBV5-6 to TRBJ1-3; tentative D call: TRBD1 (5 bases). V dropped 3 bases and J dropped 0 bases, with 16 bases sitting between them. The CDR3 extends over 17 amino acids. The germline V gene encodes CDR1 SGHDT and CDR2 YYEEEE. This chain's CDR3 is CASSWGGYYYSGNTIYF. The CDR3 DNA sequence: TGTGCCAGCAGCTGGGGGGGGTATTACTACTCTGGAAACACCATATATTTT.

This chain joins TRBV7-3 and TRBJ1-2, with D perhaps matching TRBD1 (6 bases). The CDR3 totals 13 residues. The germline V gene has CDR1 SGHTA and CDR2 FQGTGA. V was cut by 3 bases and J by 6 bases, with 11 bases left in between. CDR3 DNA: TGTGCCAGCAGCTTTAGGAACAGGGATGGCTACACCTTC. Encoded protein: CASSFRNRDGYTF.

The chain recombines TRBV7-2 with TRBJ2-2; maybe TRBD1 (5 bases). The germline gives CDR1 SGHTA, CDR2 FQGNSA. This CDR3 comprises 16 residues. V was trimmed by 8 bases and J by 0 bases, leaving 16 bases between them. The DNA for the CDR3 is TGTGCCAGCCCCCCAGGACAAGCTCCGAACACCGGGGAGCTGTTTTTT. It encodes CASPPGQAPNTGELFF.

This chain joins TRBV5-1 and TRBJ2-2; D not certain. This CDR3 has 12 residues. Per germline, CDR1 SGHRS and CDR2 YFSETQ. The germline V and J ends were trimmed by 1 base and 9 bases, with 7 bases remaining between them. The chain's CDR3 is CASSLSARELFF. DNA of the CDR3: TGCGCCAGCAGCTTGTCAGCGAGGGAGCTGTTTTTT.

The sample holds one count of this clone. J is TRBJ1-1 and V is TRBV2, with 10 bases lining up with TRBD1. Germline assignment: CDR1 SNHLY and CDR2 FYNNEI. CDR3 length: 18 amino acids. With 2 bases clipped from V and 6 bases from J, the junction kept 15 bases outside the gene matches. This CDR3 is CASSESPGTGAWVAEAFF. CDR3 DNA sequence: TGTGCCAGCAGTGAATCCCCTGGGACAGGGGCATGGGTCGCTGAAGCTTTCTTT.

V is TRBV28 and J is TRBJ2-5, with TRBD2 matching 7 bases. CDR1 is MDHEN and CDR2 is SYDVKM in the germline V gene. The CDR3 runs 14 residues. Trimming cost V 1 base and J 5 bases; bases outside gene matches: 4. The CDR3 spells CASSLLVGRETQYF. The CDR3 DNA follows: TGTGCCAGCAGTTTATTAGTCGGGAGGGAGACCCAGTACTTC.

This chain connects TRBV19 to TRBJ1-2, with 7 bases lining up with TRBD1. This CDR3 region has 13 residues. In germline, CDR1 is LNHDA, CDR2 SQIVND (reference sequence). J was trimmed by 0 bases and V by 8 bases; bases with no gene match: 3. The CDR3 DNA is TGTGCCAGTTCCAGGGGGTCTAACTATGGCTACACCTTC. Translation: CASSRGSNYGYTF.

The chain has TRBV2 and TRBJ2-1, with 13 bases that match TRBD2. Losses at the gene ends were 4 bases for V and 0 bases for J; bases not matched to a gene: 6. The CDR3 runs to 18 residues. Germline V gene sequence: CDR1 SNHLY, CDR2 FYNNEI. The chain's CDR3 is CASSGTSGRARSYNEQFF. In DNA, the CDR3 is TGTGCCAGCAGTGGTACTAGCGGGAGGGCCCGCTCCTACAATGAGCAGTTCTTC.

The chain combines TRBV29-1 with TRBJ2-3; 8 bases map to TRBD1. The CDR3 is 15 amino acids. The trim removed 4 bases at V and 2 bases at J, leaving 8 bases unmatched. Germline loops: CDR1 SQVTM, CDR2 ANQGSEA. The CDR3 protein is CSVGTGRRNTDTQYF. As DNA, the CDR3 is TGCAGCGTTGGGACAGGGAGGAGAAACACAGATACGCAGTATTTT.

This clone showed up just a few times. This chain connects TRBV10-2 to TRBJ2-1; D might be TRBD2 (5 bases). V shed 6 bases and J shed 0 bases, with 12 bases lying between them. Germline V gives CDR1 WSHSY, CDR2 SAAADI. The CDR3 consists of 15 residues. The CDR3 DNA sequence: TGCGCCAGCAGACGGACTCCAGTCTCCTACAATGAGCAGTTCTTC. Protein: CASRRTPVSYNEQFF.

This chain uses TRBV2 with TRBJ2-3; 8 bases are a match to TRBD2. The CDR3 has 18 amino acids. V shed 5 bases, J shed 0 bases, and the junction held 13 bases outside the gene matches. The germline V gene encodes CDR1 SNHLY and CDR2 FYNNEI. CDR3 coding DNA: TGTGCCAGCAGTCCTAGGGCTAGCGGGCTATCTAGCACAGATACGCAGTATTTT. This encodes CASSPRASGLSSTDTQYF. Complete variable domain (other parts from reference TRBV2 and TRBJ2-3): EPEVTQTPSHQVTQMGQEVILRCVPISNHLYFYWYRQILGQKVEFLVSFYNNEISEKSEIFDDQFSVERPDGSNFTLKIRSTKLEDSAMYFCASSPRASGLSSTDTQYFGPGTRLTVL.

In its sample, this clone was seen a few times. The gene calls are TRBV19 and TRBJ2-3, with D possibly TRBD2 on 6 matching bases. The CDR3 has 14 residues. Germline-derived CDR1 and CDR2 are LNHDA and SQIVND (reference sequence). V shed 5 bases and J shed 2 bases, with 11 bases lying between them. Here the CDR3 DNA reads TGTGCCAGTAGTTACGCGGGAAACACAGATACGCAGTATTTT. It encodes CASSYAGNTDTQYF.

The chain carries TRBV9 and TRBJ2-5; a possible D gene is TRBD1 (5 bases). Deletions cut 0 bases from V and 1 base from J, with 10 bases between. The length of the CDR3 is 15 residues. Germline CDR1 is SGDLS and CDR2 is YYNGEE. CDR3 amino acids: CASSVEAGAQETQYF. CDR3 in DNA: TGTGCCAGCAGCGTAGAAGCTGGGGCCCAAGAGACCCAGTACTTC.

CDR3 residues: CASSAEQGKYNSPLHF. In DNA form, the CDR3 reads TGCGCCAGCAGCGCCGAGCAGGGAAAGTATAATTCACCCCTCCACTTT. The V gene is TRBV5-1, the J gene TRBJ1-6; D may be TRBD1 (5 bases). With 4 bases removed from V and 4 bases from J, the gap between germline ends came to 15 bases. In germline, CDR1 is SGHRS, CDR2 YFSETQ. CDR3 length: 16 residues.

The table lists this clone with a count of one. The chain joins TRBV10-3 to TRBJ1-2, with 7 bases identical to TRBD1. Per germline, CDR1 ENHRY and CDR2 SYGVKD. V dropped 10 bases and J dropped 4; count of bases not matched to a gene: 9. This CDR3 spans 13 amino acids. CDR3 sequence reads: CANAGTVGYGYTF. DNA of the CDR3: TGTGCCAATGCCGGGACAGTTGGCTATGGCTACACCTTC.

This clone was counted between two and nine times. The genes are TRBV6-1 and TRBJ1-5, with unresolved D. Germline CDR1 is MNHNS and CDR2 is SASEGT. The V end was cut by 8 bases, the J end by 3 bases, with 11 bases between. There are 13 residues in the CDR3. Here the CDR3 reads CASGTPYNQPQHF. The CDR3 nucleotides read TGTGCCAGCGGCACGCCTTACAATCAGCCCCAGCATTTT.

The chain couples TRBV7-8 to TRBJ1-5; D may be TRBD1 (6 bases). V lost 4 bases to trimming and J lost 5 bases, with 18 bases between them. Germline V gene sequence: CDR1 SGHVS, CDR2 FQNEAQ. This CDR3 has 16 amino acids. This chain's CDR3 is CASSSEWGRVDQPQHF. In nucleotides, the CDR3 is TGTGCCAGCAGCTCCGAATGGGGGCGGGTGGATCAGCCCCAGCATTTT.

This clone was counted between two and nine times. This chain links TRBV25-1 with TRBJ1-1, with D unresolved. CDR1 and CDR2 from the germline V gene are MGHDK and SYGVNS. Trimming removed 4 bases from V and 0 bases from J, with 9 bases in between. The CDR3 extends over 14 amino acids. The CDR3 coding sequence is TGTGCCAGCAGTGCTCAGATGTTGAACACTGAAGCTTTCTTT. This translates into CASSAQMLNTEAFF.

The genes are TRBV6-1 and TRBJ2-5; 8 nucleotides line up with TRBD2. The germline V gene has CDR1 MNHNS and CDR2 SASEGT. CDR3 size: 14 residues. V gave up 3 bases and J gave up 3 bases; unmatched junction bases: 3. CDR3 residues: CASSDWRGEETQYF. The CDR3 bases are TGTGCCAGCAGTGATTGGCGGGGGGAAGAGACCCAGTACTTC.

This clone was recorded once. The chain recombines TRBV18 with TRBJ1-1; possible D gene TRBD1, 5 bases. In germline, CDR1 is KGHSH, CDR2 LQKENI. The CDR3 sequence is 14 residues long. The V end was cut by 3 bases, the J end by 0 bases, with 8 bases between. The CDR3 spells CASSPQTVNTEAFF. The DNA of the CDR3 is TGTGCCAGCTCACCTCAGACAGTGAACACTGAAGCTTTCTTT.

This sequence joins TRBV30 and TRBJ2-5; TRBD2 is a possible D gene (5 bases). The last part of the DNA fits TRBJ2-7 better; the J call may be wrong. The CDR3 sequence is 11 residues long. Germline V gene sequence: CDR1 GTSNPN, CDR2 SVGIG (reference sequence). The CDR3 region has the DNA TGTGCCTGGGGACTGTCCTACGAGCAGTACTTC. Its translation is CAWGLSYEQYF.

This clone was counted a single time. The chain joins TRBV4-1 to TRBJ2-7; D is unresolved. CDR1 and CDR2 (germline): MGHRA, YSYEKL. V was cut by 6 bases and J by 4 bases, with 19 bases left in between. The CDR3 runs 15 residues. CDR3 in DNA: TGCGCCAGCAGTGGTCGGTCAGGTGATCCTTACGAGCAGTACTTC. The encoded protein is CASSGRSGDPYEQYF.